The 27 T cell receptor beta chains below come from one sample, sequenced in a study of T cells in Graves' hyperthyroidism and ophthalmopathy. Amplification of TCR beta CDR3 regions used RNA as the template. The primer set for the first-round RT-PCR of the TCR CDR3 was HTBI. TCRdb independently ran MiXCR on the multiplex PCR reads; one entry per CDR3 protein. The data contain about 160,000 distinct CDR3 sequences, 8% to 9.5% of them singletons. Sequences were obtained from blood. These receptors originate from a young woman with Graves' hyperthyroidism that later progressed to Graves' ophthalmopathy.

This clonotype was recorded many times. The rearrangement joins TRBV2 to TRBJ2-2; 13 nucleotides match TRBD2. There are 16 residues in the CDR3. Germline trimming cut 7 bases from V and 5 bases from J; bases unmatched to any gene: 7. The germline CDR1 and CDR2 sequences are SNHLY and FYNNEI. The CDR3 here is CASNRLAGGRTGELFF. Here the CDR3 DNA reads TGTGCCAGCAATCGACTAGCGGGGGGCAGGACCGGGGAGCTGTTTTTT.

In its sample, this clonotype was seen once. J is TRBJ1-5 and V is TRBV6-1; 9 nucleotides match TRBD1. Trimming removed 6 bases from V and 4 bases from J; junction bases left unmatched: 1. Per germline, CDR1 MNHNS and CDR2 SASEGT. CDR3 size: 13 residues. CDR3 region: CASSDRGNQPQHF. In nucleotides, the CDR3 is TGTGCCAGCAGCGACAGGGGGAATCAGCCCCAGCATTTT.

This clonotype was picked up many times. The chain employs TRBV20-1 and TRBJ1-5, with TRBD1 matching over 7 bases. The germline gives CDR1 DFQATT, CDR2 SNEGSKA (reference sequence). Losses at the gene ends were 3 bases for V and 7 bases for J; bases not matched to a gene: 9. This CDR3 spans 14 amino acids. CDR3 in DNA: TGCAGTGCTAGTCGGCAGGGAGGGGGCCAGCCCCAGCATTTT. This translates into CSASRQGGGQPQHF.

In its sample, this clonotype was seen many times. The CDR3 region is CSARAGTGLGEQYF. CDR3 nucleotides: TGCAGTGCTAGGGCCGGGACAGGGTTGGGTGAGCAGTACTTC. V and J are TRBV20-1 and TRBJ2-7; 9 bases line up with TRBD1. Germline assignment: CDR1 DFQATT and CDR2 SNEGSKA (reference sequence). This CDR3 is built from 14 residues. Trimming cost V 3 bases and J 7 bases; bases outside gene matches: 10.

Ten or more counts support this clonotype. The J gene is TRBJ2-3, the V gene TRBV6-1; D tentatively reads TRBD1 or TRBD2 (7 bases each). Trimming took 5 bases from V and 0 from J, leaving 24 bases between them. CDR1 MNHNS and CDR2 SASEGT come from the germline V gene. CDR3 length: 19 amino acids. The CDR3 nucleotides are TGTGCCAGCAGTTGGGTGGGGGCTAGCGGACAGGATAGCACAGATACGCAGTATTTT. Translation: CASSWVGASGQDSTDTQYF.

This clonotype came up many times. The rearrangement joins TRBV7-9 to TRBJ1-1, with 8 bases matching TRBD1. In germline, CDR1 is SEHNR, CDR2 FQNEAQ (reference sequence). The CDR3 loop spans 15 amino acids. V lost 2 bases and J lost 7; bases outside the gene matches: 9. CDR3 DNA: TGTGCCAGCAGCTTAAATCCTGCAGGGGGCGTTGAAGCTTTCTTT. It specifies CASSLNPAGGVEAFF.

This clonotype was recorded at least ten times. The chain carries TRBV10-3 and TRBJ2-1, with a weak D call TRBD2 (5 bases). Trimming removed 1 base at V and 9 bases at J, with 10 bases between. This CDR3 region has 13 residues. Germline V gene data show CDR1 as ENHRY and CDR2 as SYGVKD. The CDR3 reads CAISEYRLAEQFF. The CDR3 DNA reads as TGTGCCATCAGTGAGTATCGCCTAGCTGAGCAGTTCTTC.

The chain has TRBV20-1 and TRBJ1-4; D not certain. The V end lost 6 bases, the J end lost 5 bases, and 22 bases lay between the germline ends. The CDR3 is 16 amino acids. CDR1 is DFQATT, CDR2 SNEGSKA, per germline (reference sequence). The CDR3 DNA is TGCAGTGCCGCGGGCGGATCATCCTCTGGAAATGAAAAACTGTTTTTT. It translates to CSAAGGSSSGNEKLFF.

The table lists this clonotype with a few counts. Just one base apart from a much larger clone, this may be a read error. V and J are TRBV24-1 and TRBJ1-1; D unresolved. CDR1 is KGHDR, CDR2 SFDVKD, per germline. This CDR3 is built from 14 residues. CDR3 sequence: CATSESDTDTEASF. The CDR3 DNA reads as TGTGCCACCAGTGAGTCAGACACCGACACTGAAGCTTCCTTT.

This clonotype appeared many times. This chain links TRBV20-1 with TRBJ2-1; D not certain. Trimming removed 6 bases at V and 1 base at J, with 13 bases between. Germline V CDR1 and CDR2: DFQATT, SNEGSKA (reference sequence). This CDR3 region has 14 residues. CDR3 amino acids: CSASRVSSYNEQFF. The CDR3 DNA sequence: TGCAGTGCCAGTCGAGTTTCGTCCTACAATGAGCAGTTCTTC.

This clonotype appeared many times. One end of the junction is discordant with germline, which a read error may explain. The chain links TRBV13 to TRBJ1-5; no clear D. The CDR3 has 12 amino acids. CDR1 PRHDT and CDR2 FYEKMQ come from the germline V gene (reference sequence). CDR3 region: CASSGSSQPQHF. In DNA, the CDR3 is TGTGCCAGCAGCGGAAGCAGTCAGCCCCAGCATTTT.

This clonotype showed up just a few times. The genes are TRBV19 and TRBJ2-1, with 9 bases that match TRBD2. V dropped 6 bases and J dropped 2; count of bases not matched to a gene: 5. CDR1 is LNHDA and CDR2 is SQIVND in the germline V gene (reference sequence). CDR3 size: 15 residues. The CDR3 spells CASSLAGVPYNEQFF. The CDR3 coding sequence is TGTGCCAGTAGCTTAGCGGGAGTCCCCTACAATGAGCAGTTCTTC.

This clonotype came up many times. The rearrangement uses TRBV14 and TRBJ2-5, with no clear D. The CDR3 is 14 residues long. Germline V gene lookup returns CDR1 SGHDN and CDR2 FVKESK. Between the trimmed V and J ends, which lost 1 base and 0 bases, there was a span of 6 bases. CDR3 in DNA: TGTGCCAGCAGCCAAGTCAGCAACCAAGAGACCCAGTACTTC. The encoded protein is CASSQVSNQETQYF.

This clonotype showed up many times. This chain connects TRBV7-8 to TRBJ2-3; no reliable D call. The CDR3 spans 14 residues. Trimming took 5 bases from V and 6 from J, leaving 15 bases between them. The germline gives CDR1 SGHVS, CDR2 FQNEAQ. The CDR3 region is CASSPGPRSDTQYF. DNA of the CDR3: TGTGCCAGCAGCCCCGGCCCCCGGTCGGATACGCAGTATTTT.

This clonotype was seen a few times. A junction end diverges from the germline sequence, so it may reflect a read error. The chain couples TRBV6-1 to TRBJ1-3; no clear D gene. The CDR3 runs to 15 residues. Germline lookup yields CDR1 MNHNS and CDR2 SASEGT. As DNA, the CDR3 is TGTGCCACCAGTGATGGACTTTTCTCTGGAAACACCATATATTTT. This codes for CATSDGLFSGNTIYF.

The V call is TRBV19, the J call TRBJ2-7; tentative D call: TRBD2 (6 bases). The CDR3 is 13 amino acids. Germline V gene data show CDR1 as LNHDA and CDR2 as SQIVND (reference sequence). V was cut by 1 base and J by 2 bases, with 6 bases left in between. The CDR3 nucleotides read TGTGCCAGTAGTATAGGGGAGGCCTACGAGCAGTACTTC. Its translation is CASSIGEAYEQYF. The full variable domain, completed using reference TRBV19 and TRBJ2-7, is DGGITQSPKYLFRKEGQNVTLSCEQNLNHDAMYWYRQDPGQGLRLIYYSQIVNDFQKGDIAEGYSVSREKKESFPLTVTSAQKNPTAFYLCASSIGEAYEQYFGPGTRLTVT.

The chain links TRBV9 to TRBJ1-2, with D uncertain. Germline CDR1 is SGDLS and CDR2 is YYNGEE. V dropped 0 bases and J dropped 0 bases, with 15 bases sitting between them. The CDR3 extends over 17 amino acids. The CDR3 is CASSVDEYRAANYGYTF. CDR3 nucleotide sequence: TGTGCCAGCAGCGTAGATGAGTATCGGGCCGCTAACTATGGCTACACCTTC.

The chain links TRBV28 to TRBJ2-1; TRBD1 matches 11 bases. This CDR3 spans 17 amino acids. V lost 6 bases to trimming and J lost 5 bases; unmatched junction nucleotides: 12. Germline CDR1 MDHEN, CDR2 SYDVKM. For the CDR3, the DNA is TGTGCCAGCAGCTACCAGATTCGGACAGGGGGCCACAATGAGCAGTTCTTC. Translation: CASSYQIRTGGHNEQFF.

At least ten counts were recorded for this clonotype. V usage is TRBV6-1 and J usage is TRBJ1-2; 7 bases align to TRBD1. The CDR3 spans 17 residues. V shed 3 bases, J shed 2 bases, and the junction held 12 bases outside the gene matches. Germline V gene lookup returns CDR1 MNHNS and CDR2 SASEGT. The CDR3 here is CASSEDRPLLANYGYTF. The CDR3 coding sequence is TGTGCCAGCAGTGAGGACAGGCCGCTTTTAGCCAACTATGGCTACACCTTC.

In its sample, this clonotype was seen a few times. V and J are TRBV6-1 and TRBJ2-2; 7 bases are shared with TRBD1. This CDR3 has 20 residues. The ends lost 6 bases at V and 0 bases at J; junction bases unmatched: 19. The germline V gene encodes CDR1 MNHNS and CDR2 SASEGT. The CDR3 here is CASRTHRDSSIGANTGELFF. The CDR3 nucleotides read TGTGCCAGCAGGACTCACCGGGACAGCTCTATAGGCGCGAACACCGGGGAGCTGTTTTTT.

This clonotype was counted ten times or more. The rearrangement uses TRBV9 and TRBJ2-7; no reliable D call. This CDR3 has 14 amino acids. Per the germline V gene, CDR1 is SGDLS and CDR2 is YYNGEE. The V end was cut by 3 bases, the J end by 2 bases, with 12 bases between. This CDR3 reads CASSGARYPYEQYF. As DNA, the CDR3 is TGTGCCAGCAGCGGCGCGCGGTACCCCTACGAGCAGTACTTC.

This clonotype was detected ten times or more. The chain couples TRBV20-1 to TRBJ1-5, with D possibly TRBD1 on 5 matching bases. The ends were cut back, 3 bases at V and 2 bases at J, with 14 bases in the middle. This CDR3 is built from 15 residues. The germline V gene encodes CDR1 DFQATT and CDR2 SNEGSKA (reference sequence). The CDR3 DNA reads as TGCAGTGCTAGGGCAGGGAGGGACGGCAATCAGCCCCAGCATTTT. Amino acid sequence: CSARAGRDGNQPQHF.

This chain joins TRBV19 and TRBJ1-3; TRBD1 agrees at 9 bases. V shed 9 bases and J 1 base; nucleotides not matched to a gene: 10. The CDR3 totals 16 residues. Germline V gene data show CDR1 as LNHDA and CDR2 as SQIVND (reference sequence). The CDR3 loop reads CASQRGQGISGNTIYF. The CDR3 DNA reads as TGTGCCAGCCAACGGGGACAGGGAATATCTGGAAACACCATATATTTT.

This clonotype was detected many times. This rearrangement joins TRBV3-1 to TRBJ2-3, with 12 nucleotides matching TRBD2. The CDR3 spans 18 residues. Per germline, CDR1 LGHDT and CDR2 YNNKEL (reference sequence). The V gene end was trimmed by 6 bases and the J gene end by 0 bases; junction bases not matched to a gene: 10. CDR3 sequence: CASRPGLAGKPSTDTQYF. As DNA, the CDR3 is TGTGCCAGCAGACCCGGACTAGCGGGAAAGCCTAGCACAGATACGCAGTATTTT.

Many counts were recorded for this clonotype. The chain combines TRBV29-1 with TRBJ1-1, with a possible D match to TRBD1 (5 bases). CDR1 SQVTM and CDR2 ANQGSEA come from the germline V gene. The CDR3 extends over 13 amino acids. Trimming shortened V by 4 bases and J by 4 bases, and 13 bases separated the two germline ends. CDR3 protein: CSVGQRVGTEAFF. The CDR3 DNA is TGCAGCGTTGGACAGAGGGTTGGCACTGAAGCTTTCTTT.

This clonotype was counted many times. The chain combines TRBV9 with TRBJ1-1; D uncertain. Trimming removed 2 bases at V and 1 base at J, with 9 bases between. This CDR3 has 14 residues. The germline V gene has CDR1 SGDLS and CDR2 YYNGEE. This chain's CDR3 is CASSVDHANTEAFF. For the CDR3, the DNA is TGTGCCAGCAGCGTCGATCACGCGAACACTGAAGCTTTCTTT.

This clonotype appeared many times. V usage is TRBV2 and J usage is TRBJ2-1; 8 bases map to TRBD2. CDR1 is SNHLY, CDR2 FYNNEI, per germline. Trimming at V came to 8 bases and at J to 2 bases, leaving 14 bases not matched to a gene. The CDR3 sequence is 17 residues long. CDR3 DNA: TGTGCCAGCCGACTCGGGGGGGGGGGCCAAACCTACAATGAGCAGTTCTTC. Its protein product is CASRLGGGGQTYNEQFF.